This T cell receptor beta chain comes out of a study of cytomegalovirus exposure and HLA in healthy donors. Study outcomes and limitations: HLA alleles were associated with 15,000 to 20,000 TCR beta sequences in a later analysis at 0.05 false discovery rate.

PCR involved 60 Vbeta and 13 Jbeta primers. Sequencing used immunoSEQ multiplex PCR; TCRdb keeps in-frame clones, though not all of them. The profile shows 150,000 to 200,000 clones, approximately 88% of them singletons. This cohort consisted of healthy bone marrow donors. The CDR3 has 15 residues. Per germline, CDR1 MRHNA and CDR2 SNTAGT. This clone was picked up a small number of times. No antigen is known for it. One end of the junction fails to match germline, which may point to a read error. The V call is TRBV6-4, the J call TRBJ2-6; D is possibly TRBD1 (5 bases). The sequence was collected from a woman between 18 and 29 years old in good health and CMV-seronegative. The specimen sequenced was PBMCs. The CDR3: CASSDDTSGANGLTF. Here the CDR3 DNA reads TGTGCCAGCAGTGACGATACCTCTGGGGCCAACGGCCTGACTTTC.